This T cell receptor beta chain originates from a study of cytomegalovirus exposure and HLA in healthy donors. Study-wide results and limits: Earlier analysis looked at TCR beta V segments, and most were productive about 87% or about 30% of the time. Later genetic work tied a missense DCLRE1C variant to beta-chain V and J trimming.

Of note for this clone: The antigen remains unidentified.

Researchers ran the PCR with 60 Vbeta and 13 Jbeta primers. Data came from immunoSEQ multiplex PCR; TCRdb stores just in-frame clones and leaves some out. The data show approximately 95,000 clones, about 80% seen once. Unmatched junction bases numbered 5, after V lost 4 bases and J lost 8 bases. The CDR3 extends over 14 amino acids. Germline V lookup: CDR1 SGHVS, CDR2 FNYEAQ. Sequenced material: PBMCs. The sequence came from a man aged 18 to 29 in good health and CMV-seropositive. The chain links TRBV7-6 to TRBJ1-4, with 9 bases fitting TRBD1. CDR3 DNA: TGTGCCAGCAGCTCCGGGACAGGGATAGAAAAACTGTTTTTT. Encoded protein: CASSSGTGIEKLFF.